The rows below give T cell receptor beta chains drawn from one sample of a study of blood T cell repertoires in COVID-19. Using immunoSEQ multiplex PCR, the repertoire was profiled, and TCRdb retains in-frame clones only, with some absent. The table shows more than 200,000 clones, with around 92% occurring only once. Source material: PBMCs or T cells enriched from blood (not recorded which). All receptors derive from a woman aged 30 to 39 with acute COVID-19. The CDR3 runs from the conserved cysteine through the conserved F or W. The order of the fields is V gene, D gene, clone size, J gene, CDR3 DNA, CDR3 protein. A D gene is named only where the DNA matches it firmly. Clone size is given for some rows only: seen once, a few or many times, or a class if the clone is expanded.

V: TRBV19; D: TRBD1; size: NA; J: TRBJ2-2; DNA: TGTGCCAGTAGTAGGACAGGGGGCAGGACCGGGGAGCTGTTTTTT; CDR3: CASSRTGGRTGELFF
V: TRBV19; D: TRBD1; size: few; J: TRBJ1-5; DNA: TGTGCCAGTAGTATGGACAGGCGGAATCAGCCCCAGCATTTT; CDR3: CASSMDRRNQPQHF
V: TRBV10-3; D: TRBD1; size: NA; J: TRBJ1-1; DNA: TGTGCCATCAGAAAAGGACAGGCAGAAAACCGCACTGAAGCTTTCTTT; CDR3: CAIRKGQAENRTEAFF
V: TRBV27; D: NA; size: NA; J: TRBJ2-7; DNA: TGTGCCAGCAGTGAGGTCGGATCCTCCTACGAGCAGTACTTC; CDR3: CASSEVGSSYEQYF
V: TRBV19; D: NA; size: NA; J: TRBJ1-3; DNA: TGTGCCAGTAGTTGGAGCTCTGGAAACACCATATATTTT; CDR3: CASSWSSGNTIYF
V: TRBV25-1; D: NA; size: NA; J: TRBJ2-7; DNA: TGTGCCAGCAGCCGTGGGGCGCAAGCCCTCCCCACCTACGAGCAGTACTTC; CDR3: CASSRGAQALPTYEQYF
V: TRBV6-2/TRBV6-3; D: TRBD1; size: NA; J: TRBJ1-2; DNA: TGTGCCAGCAGTACTGCCTCGGACAGGCGAGTCTATGGCTACACCTTC; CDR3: CASSTASDRRVYGYTF
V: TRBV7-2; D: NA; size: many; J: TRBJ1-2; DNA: TGTGCCAGCAGCTCCCCGGCAGGGGACTATGGCTACACCTTC; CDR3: CASSSPAGDYGYTF
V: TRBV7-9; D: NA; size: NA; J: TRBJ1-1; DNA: TGTGCCAGCAGCTTCTTCGACAGGTACACTGAAGCTTTCTTT; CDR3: CASSFFDRYTEAFF
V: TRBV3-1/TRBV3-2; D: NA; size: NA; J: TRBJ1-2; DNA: TGTGCCAGCAGCCAAGGGGCAGCAGGCTCCTATGGCTACACCTTC; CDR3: CASSQGAAGSYGYTF
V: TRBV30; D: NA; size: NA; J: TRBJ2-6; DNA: TGTGCCTGGTCCCGGTCTGGTGGGGCCAACGTCCTGACTTTC; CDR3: CAWSRSGGANVLTF
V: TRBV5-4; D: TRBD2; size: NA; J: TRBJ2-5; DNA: TGTGCCAGCAGCTCCGGGACTAGGAATCAAGAGACCCAGTACTTC; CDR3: CASSSGTRNQETQYF
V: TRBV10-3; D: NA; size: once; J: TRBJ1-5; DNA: TGTGCCATCAGTGTGGAATTAGGGGAGGGAAGCAATCAGCCCCAGCATTTT; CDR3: CAISVELGEGSNQPQHF
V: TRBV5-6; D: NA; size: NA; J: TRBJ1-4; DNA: TGTGCCAGCAGCTCTCAGCGGGAAGCTAATGAAAAACTGTTTTTT; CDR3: CASSSQREANEKLFF
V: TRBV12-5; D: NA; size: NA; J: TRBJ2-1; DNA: TGTGCTAGTGGATCCGGGACACCCATACCCCAGCAGTTCTTC; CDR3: CASGSGTPIPQQFF
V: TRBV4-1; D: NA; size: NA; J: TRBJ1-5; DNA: TGCGCCAGCAGCCAAGGTCAGGGTGGACAGCCCCAGCATTTT; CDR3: CASSQGQGGQPQHF
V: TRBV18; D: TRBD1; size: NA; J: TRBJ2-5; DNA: TGTGCCAGCTCACAGGGACAGCAAGAGACCCAGTACTTC; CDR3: CASSQGQQETQYF
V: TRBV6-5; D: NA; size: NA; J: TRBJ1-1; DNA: TGTGCCAGCAGTCCGCCCTCAGGGAACACTGAAGCTTTCTTT; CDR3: CASSPPSGNTEAFF
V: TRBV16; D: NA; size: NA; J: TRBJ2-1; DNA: TGTGCCAGCAGCCCCCAGGGGGGAGGCGATGAGCAGTTCTTC; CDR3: CASSPQGGGDEQFF
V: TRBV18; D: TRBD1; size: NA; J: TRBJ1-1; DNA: TGTGCCAGCTCACCACCGGACAGGGTGAACACTGAAGCTTTCTTT; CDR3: CASSPPDRVNTEAFF
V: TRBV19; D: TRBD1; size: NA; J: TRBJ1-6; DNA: TGTGCCAGTAGTATCTTATGGGACAGGGGAGATTCACCCCTCCACTTT; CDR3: CASSILWDRGDSPLHF
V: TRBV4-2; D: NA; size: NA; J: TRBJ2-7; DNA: TGTGCCAGCAGCCACCGCGGCGGGGCCTCCTACGAGCAGTACTTC; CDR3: CASSHRGGASYEQYF
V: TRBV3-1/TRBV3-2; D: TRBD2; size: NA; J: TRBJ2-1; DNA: TGTGCCAGCAGCCCGCCGGGACTAGCGGGGGGAGGGGAGCAGTTCTTC; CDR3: CASSPPGLAGGGEQFF
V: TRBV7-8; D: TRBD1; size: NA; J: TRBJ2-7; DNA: TGTGCCAGCAGCCCCCCCCTTAGACAGGGGCCCTACGAGCAGTACTTC; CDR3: CASSPPLRQGPYEQYF
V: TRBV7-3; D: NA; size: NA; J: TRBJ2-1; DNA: TGTGCCAGCAGCTTATTCACAGGGATTTACAATGAGCAGTTCTTC; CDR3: CASSLFTGIYNEQFF
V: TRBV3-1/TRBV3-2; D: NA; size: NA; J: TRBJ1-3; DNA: TGTGCCACCAGGGGCCCTGGAAACACCATATATTTT; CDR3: CATRGPGNTIYF
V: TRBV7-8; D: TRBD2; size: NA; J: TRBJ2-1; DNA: TGTGCCAGCAGCTTAGCACCGACTAGCCTTTCCTACAATGAGCAGTTCTTC; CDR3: CASSLAPTSLSYNEQFF
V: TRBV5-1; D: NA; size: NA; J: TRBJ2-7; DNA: TGCGCCAGCAGCTTCGTGGCAGGGTCCTACGAGCAGTACTTC; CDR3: CASSFVAGSYEQYF
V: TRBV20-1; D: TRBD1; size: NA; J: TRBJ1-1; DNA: TGCAGTGCTAGTCACTGGACAGGAAACACTGAAGCTTTCTTT; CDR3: CSASHWTGNTEAFF
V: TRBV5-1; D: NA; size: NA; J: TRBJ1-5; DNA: TGCGCCAGCAGCTTGGCCACCGGGGAGGGGCAGCCCCAGCATTTT; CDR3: CASSLATGEGQPQHF
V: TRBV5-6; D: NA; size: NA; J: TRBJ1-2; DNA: TGTGCCAGCAGCTCGCCGGGACGGACTACCGGCTACACCTTC; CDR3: CASSSPGRTTGYTF
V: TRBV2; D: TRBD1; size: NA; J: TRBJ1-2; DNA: TGTGCCAGCTTACGAGAGGGACAGTTCAACTATGGCTACACCTTC; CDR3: CASLREGQFNYGYTF
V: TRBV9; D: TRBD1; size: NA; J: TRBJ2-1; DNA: TGTGCCAGCAGCATAGGGGGCAGGGAGCAGTTCTTC; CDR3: CASSIGGREQFF
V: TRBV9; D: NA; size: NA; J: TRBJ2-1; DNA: TGTGCCAGCAGCGCGTACGTTTACGGGGTGGGAAATGAGCAGTTCTTC; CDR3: CASSAYVYGVGNEQFF
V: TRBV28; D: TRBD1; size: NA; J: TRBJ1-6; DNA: TGTGCCAGCGGCAGGGGGAATTCACCCCTCCACTTT; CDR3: CASGRGNSPLHF
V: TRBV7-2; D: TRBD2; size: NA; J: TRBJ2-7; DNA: TGTGCCAGCAGCTTAGCAGGGCGGGGGTCCTCCTACGAGCAGTACTTC; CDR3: CASSLAGRGSSYEQYF
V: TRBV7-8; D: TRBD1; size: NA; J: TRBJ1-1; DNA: TGTGCCAGCAGCCCGCAGGGGGCAATGCGGAACACTGAAGCTTTCTTT; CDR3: CASSPQGAMRNTEAFF
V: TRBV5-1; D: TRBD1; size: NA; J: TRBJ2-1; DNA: TGCGCCAGCAGCGCGGGACAGGGCGTCGGGGAGCAGTTCTTC; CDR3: CASSAGQGVGEQFF
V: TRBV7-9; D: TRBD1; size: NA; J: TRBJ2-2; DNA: TGTGCCAGCAGCCACGGGACAGTAAACACCGGGGAGCTGTTTTTT; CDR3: CASSHGTVNTGELFF
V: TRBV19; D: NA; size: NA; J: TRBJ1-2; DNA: TGTGCCAGTTCATACGGGGGGGTTTATGGCTACACCTTC; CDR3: CASSYGGVYGYTF
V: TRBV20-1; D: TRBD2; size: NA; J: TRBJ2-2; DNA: TGCAGTGCTAGTTTAGCGGGGGGAACCGGGGAGCTGTTTTTT; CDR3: CSASLAGGTGELFF
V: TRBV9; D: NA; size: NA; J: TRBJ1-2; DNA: TGTGCCAGCAGCTCCCCGCTGAGTAGTGCAATGCGTGGCTACACCTTC; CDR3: CASSSPLSSAMRGYTF
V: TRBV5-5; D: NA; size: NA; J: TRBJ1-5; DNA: TGTGCCAGCAGCTTGGAGGGGGAGGGTTGGCAGCCCCAGCATTTT; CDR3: CASSLEGEGWQPQHF
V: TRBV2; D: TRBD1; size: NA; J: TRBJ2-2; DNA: TGTGCCAGCAGTGATGGGACAGGGGGCTTCGGCACCGGGGAGCTGTTTTTT; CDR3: CASSDGTGGFGTGELFF
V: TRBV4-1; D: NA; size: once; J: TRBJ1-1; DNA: TGCGCCAGCAGCCAAATCGTCGGGGCTGAAGCTTTCTTT; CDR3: CASSQIVGAEAFF
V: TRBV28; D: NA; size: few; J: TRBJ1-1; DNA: TGTGCCAGCAGTTTTGGGGGGTACACTGAAGCTTTCTTT; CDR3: CASSFGGYTEAFF
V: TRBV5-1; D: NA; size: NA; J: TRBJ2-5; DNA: TGCGCCAGCAGCCGACAGTTTCAAGAGACCCAGTACTTC; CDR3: CASSRQFQETQYF
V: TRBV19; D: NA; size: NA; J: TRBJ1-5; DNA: TGTGCCAGTAGTATTGTCCACAATCAGCCCCAGCATTTT; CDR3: CASSIVHNQPQHF
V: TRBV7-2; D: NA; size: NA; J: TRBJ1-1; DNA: TGTGCCAGCAGCTTAGTCGTCGTCCCACTGGCTTTCTTT; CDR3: CASSLVVVPLAFF
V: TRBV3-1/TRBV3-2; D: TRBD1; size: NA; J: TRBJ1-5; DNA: TGTGCCAGCAGCCAAAAGGGACAGCCCCTCAATCAGCCCCAGCATTTT; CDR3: CASSQKGQPLNQPQHF
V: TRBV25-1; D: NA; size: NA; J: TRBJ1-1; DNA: TGTGCCAGCAGTGAAAGTAACGGGGAAACTGAAGCTTTCTTT; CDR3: CASSESNGETEAFF
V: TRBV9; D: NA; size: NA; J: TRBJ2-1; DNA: TGTGCCAGCAGCGTAGGGACTAACTACAATGAGCAGTTCTTC; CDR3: CASSVGTNYNEQFF
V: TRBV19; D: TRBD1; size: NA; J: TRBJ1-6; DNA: TGTGCCACCGGACAGGCCTATAATTCACCCCTCCACTTT; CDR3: CATGQAYNSPLHF
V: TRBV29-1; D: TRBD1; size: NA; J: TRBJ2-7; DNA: TGCAGCGTTGGACAGGGGGTGAGCGAGCAGTACTTC; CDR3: CSVGQGVSEQYF
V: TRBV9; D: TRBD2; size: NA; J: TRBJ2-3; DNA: TGTGCCAGCAGCGAGATGGGACTAGCGGACACAGATACGCAGTATTTT; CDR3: CASSEMGLADTDTQYF
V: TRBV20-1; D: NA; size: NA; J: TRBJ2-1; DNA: TGCAGTGCTACCATCAATGAGCAGTTCTTC; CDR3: CSATINEQFF
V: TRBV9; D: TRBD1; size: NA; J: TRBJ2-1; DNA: TGTGCCAGCAGCGCCGAGACAGGGTCCACCTACAATGAGCAGTTCTTC; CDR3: CASSAETGSTYNEQFF
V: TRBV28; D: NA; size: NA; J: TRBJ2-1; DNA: TGTGCCAGCAGTTTAGTTCAGAATGAGCAGTTCTTC; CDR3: CASSLVQNEQFF